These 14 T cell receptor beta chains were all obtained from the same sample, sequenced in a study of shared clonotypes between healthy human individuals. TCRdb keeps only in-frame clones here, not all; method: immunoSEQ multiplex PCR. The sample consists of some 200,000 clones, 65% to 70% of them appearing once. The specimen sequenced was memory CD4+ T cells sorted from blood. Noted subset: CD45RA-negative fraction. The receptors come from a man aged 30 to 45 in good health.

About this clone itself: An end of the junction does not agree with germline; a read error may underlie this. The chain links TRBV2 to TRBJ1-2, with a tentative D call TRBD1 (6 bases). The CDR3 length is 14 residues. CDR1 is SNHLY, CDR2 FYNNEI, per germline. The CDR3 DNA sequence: TGTGCCAGCAGTAAAGCACAGGGTGATTATGGCTACACCTTC. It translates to CASSKAQGDYGYTF.

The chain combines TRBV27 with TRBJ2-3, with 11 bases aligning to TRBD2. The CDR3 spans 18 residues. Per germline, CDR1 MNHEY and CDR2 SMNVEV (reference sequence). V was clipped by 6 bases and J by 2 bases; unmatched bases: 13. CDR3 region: CASSHQGTSGEDTDTQYF. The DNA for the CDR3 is TGTGCCAGCAGCCACCAGGGGACTAGCGGAGAAGACACAGATACGCAGTATTTT.

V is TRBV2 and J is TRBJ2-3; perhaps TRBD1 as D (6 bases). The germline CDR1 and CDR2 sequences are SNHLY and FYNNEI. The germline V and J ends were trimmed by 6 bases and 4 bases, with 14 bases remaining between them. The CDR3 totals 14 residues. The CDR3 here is CASRAGVIADTQYF. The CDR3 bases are TGTGCCAGCAGGGCAGGGGTCATCGCAGATACGCAGTATTTT.

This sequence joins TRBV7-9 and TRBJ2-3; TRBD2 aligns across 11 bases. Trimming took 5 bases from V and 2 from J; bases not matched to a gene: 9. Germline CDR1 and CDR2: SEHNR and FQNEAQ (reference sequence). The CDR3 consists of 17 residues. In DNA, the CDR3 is TGTGCCAGCAGCACTTACCTAGCGGGAGGTTACACAGATACGCAGTATTTT. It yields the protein CASSTYLAGGYTDTQYF.

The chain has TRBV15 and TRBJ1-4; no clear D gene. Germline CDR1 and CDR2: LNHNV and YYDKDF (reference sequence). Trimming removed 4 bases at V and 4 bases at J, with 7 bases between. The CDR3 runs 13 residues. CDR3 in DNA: TGTGCCACCAGCACCCGGTATAATGAAAAACTGTTTTTT. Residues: CATSTRYNEKLFF.

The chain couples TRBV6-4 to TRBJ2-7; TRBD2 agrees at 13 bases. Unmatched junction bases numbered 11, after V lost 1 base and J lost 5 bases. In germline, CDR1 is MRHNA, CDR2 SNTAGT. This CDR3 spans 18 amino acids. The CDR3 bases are TGTGCCAGCAGTGACTTCCCGGGACTAGCGGGAAATTACGACGAGCAGTACTTC. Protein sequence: CASSDFPGLAGNYDEQYF.

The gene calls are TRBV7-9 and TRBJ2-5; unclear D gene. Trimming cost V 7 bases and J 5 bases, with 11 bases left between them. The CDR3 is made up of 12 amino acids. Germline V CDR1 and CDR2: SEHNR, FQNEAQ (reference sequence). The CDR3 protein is CASNNRRETQYF. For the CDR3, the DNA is TGTGCCAGCAACAACAGAAGGGAGACCCAGTACTTC.

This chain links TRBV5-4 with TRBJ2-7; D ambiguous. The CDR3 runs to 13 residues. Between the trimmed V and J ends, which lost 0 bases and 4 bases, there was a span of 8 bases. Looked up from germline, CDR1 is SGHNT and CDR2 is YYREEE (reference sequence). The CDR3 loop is CASSLDGDYEQYF. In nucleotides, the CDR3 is TGTGCCAGCAGCTTGGATGGGGATTACGAGCAGTACTTC. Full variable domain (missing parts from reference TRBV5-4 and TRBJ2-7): ETGVTQSPTHLIKTRGQQVTLRCSSQSGHNTVSWYQQALGQGPQFIFQYYREEENGRGNFPPRFSGLQFPNYSSELNVNALELDDSALYLCASSLDGDYEQYFGPGTRLTVT.

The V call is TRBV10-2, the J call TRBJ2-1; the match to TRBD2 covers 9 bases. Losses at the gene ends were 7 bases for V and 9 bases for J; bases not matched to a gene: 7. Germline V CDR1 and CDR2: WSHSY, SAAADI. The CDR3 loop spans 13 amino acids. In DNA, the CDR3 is TGCGCCAGCACTCTAGCGGGAAGAAGTGAGCAGTTCTTC. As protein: CASTLAGRSEQFF.

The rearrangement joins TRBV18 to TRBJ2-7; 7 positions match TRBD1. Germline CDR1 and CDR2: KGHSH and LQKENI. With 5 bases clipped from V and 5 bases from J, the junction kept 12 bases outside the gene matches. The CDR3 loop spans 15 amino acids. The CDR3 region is CASSGTAQARNEQYF. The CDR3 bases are TGTGCCAGCTCAGGGACAGCCCAAGCGCGCAACGAGCAGTACTTC.

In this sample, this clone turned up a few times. CDR3 bases: TGCGCCAGCAGTGAGCGACAGGGCAACATTCAGTACTTC. Its translation: CASSERQGNIQYF. This chain connects TRBV10-2 to TRBJ2-4; TRBD1 matches 7 bases. The ends lost 2 bases at V and 7 bases at J; junction bases unmatched: 2. The CDR3 is made up of 13 amino acids. Germline lookup yields CDR1 WSHSY and CDR2 SAAADI.

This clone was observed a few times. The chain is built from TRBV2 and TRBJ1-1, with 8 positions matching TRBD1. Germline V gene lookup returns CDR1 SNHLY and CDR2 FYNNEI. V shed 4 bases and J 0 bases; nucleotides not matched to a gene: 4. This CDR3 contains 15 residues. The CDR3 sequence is CASSGQGALNTEAFF. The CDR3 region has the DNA TGTGCCAGCAGTGGGCAGGGGGCCCTGAACACTGAAGCTTTCTTT.

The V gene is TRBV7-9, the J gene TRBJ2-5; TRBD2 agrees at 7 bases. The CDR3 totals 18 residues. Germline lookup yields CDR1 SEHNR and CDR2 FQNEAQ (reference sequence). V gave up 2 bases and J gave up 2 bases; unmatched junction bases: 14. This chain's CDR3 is CASSLRGVIPKGQETQYF. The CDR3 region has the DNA TGTGCCAGCAGCTTACGGGGGGTAATCCCCAAAGGACAAGAGACCCAGTACTTC.

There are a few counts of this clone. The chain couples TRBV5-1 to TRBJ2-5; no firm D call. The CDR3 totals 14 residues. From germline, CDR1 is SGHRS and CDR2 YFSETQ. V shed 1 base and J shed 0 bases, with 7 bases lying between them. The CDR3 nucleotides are TGCGCCAGCAGCTTGACACCGTACCAAGAGACCCAGTACTTC. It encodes CASSLTPYQETQYF.